This TCR beta chain was identified in a study of control samples from healthy donors and cancer patients. With 4 bases removed from V and 4 bases from J, the gap between germline ends came to 8 bases. The CDR3 spans 13 residues. CDR1 is LGHNA, CDR2 YSLEER, per germline. Only in-frame clones appear in the TCRdb table, and some are missing; sequencing was by immunoSEQ multiplex PCR. This sample has more than 90,000 clones, with approximately 90% found just once. The source material was blood. The chain is built from TRBV4-3 and TRBJ2-1; D is ambiguous. The receptor was derived from a man younger than 40 in good health. CDR3 sequence: CASSRERYNEQFF. CDR3 DNA: TGCGCCAGCAGCCGAGAAAGGTACAATGAGCAGTTCTTC.